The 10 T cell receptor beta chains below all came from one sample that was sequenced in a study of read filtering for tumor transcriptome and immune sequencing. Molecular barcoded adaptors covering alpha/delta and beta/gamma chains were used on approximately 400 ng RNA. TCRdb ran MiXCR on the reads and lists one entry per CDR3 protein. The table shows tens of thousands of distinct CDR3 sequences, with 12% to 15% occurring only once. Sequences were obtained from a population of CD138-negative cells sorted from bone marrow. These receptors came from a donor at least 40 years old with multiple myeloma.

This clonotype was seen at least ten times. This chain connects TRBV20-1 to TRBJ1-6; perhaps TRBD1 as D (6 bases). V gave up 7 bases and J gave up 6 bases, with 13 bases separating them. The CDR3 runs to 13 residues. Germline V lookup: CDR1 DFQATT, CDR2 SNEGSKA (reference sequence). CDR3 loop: CSGLDSVNSPLHF. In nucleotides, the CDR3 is TGCAGTGGGTTGGACAGTGTTAATTCACCCCTCCACTTT.

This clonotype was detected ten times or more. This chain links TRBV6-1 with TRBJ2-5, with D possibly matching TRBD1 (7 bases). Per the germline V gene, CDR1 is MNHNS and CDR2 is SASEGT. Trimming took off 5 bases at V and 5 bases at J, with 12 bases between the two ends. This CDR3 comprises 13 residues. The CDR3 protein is CASSHAGGETQYF. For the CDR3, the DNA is TGTGCCAGCAGTCACGCAGGGGGGGAGACCCAGTACTTC.

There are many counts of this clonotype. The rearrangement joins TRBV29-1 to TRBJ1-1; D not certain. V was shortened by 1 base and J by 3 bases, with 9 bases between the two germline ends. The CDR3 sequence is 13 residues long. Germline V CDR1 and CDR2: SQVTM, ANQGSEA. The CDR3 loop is CSVEVGRDTEAFF. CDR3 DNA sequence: TGCAGCGTTGAAGTCGGACGGGACACTGAAGCTTTCTTT. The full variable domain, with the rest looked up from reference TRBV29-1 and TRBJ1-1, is SAVISQKPSRDICQRGTSLTIQCQVDSQVTMMFWYRQQPGQSLTLIATANQGSEATYESGFVIDKFPISRPNLTFSTLTVSNMSPEDSSIYLCSVEVGRDTEAFFGQGTRLTVV.

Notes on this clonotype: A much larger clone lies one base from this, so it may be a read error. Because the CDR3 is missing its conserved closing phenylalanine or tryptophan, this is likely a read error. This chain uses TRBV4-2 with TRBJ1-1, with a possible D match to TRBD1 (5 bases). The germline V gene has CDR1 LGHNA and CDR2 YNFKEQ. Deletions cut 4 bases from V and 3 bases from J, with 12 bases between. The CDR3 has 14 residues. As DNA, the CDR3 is TGTGCCAGCAGCCCAATCAGGGATGACACTGAAGCTTTCCTT. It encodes CASSPIRDDTEAFL.

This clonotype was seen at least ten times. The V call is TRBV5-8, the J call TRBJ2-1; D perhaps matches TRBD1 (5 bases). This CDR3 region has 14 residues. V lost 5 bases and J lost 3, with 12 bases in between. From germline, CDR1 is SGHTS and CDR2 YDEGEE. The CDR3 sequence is CASRSRQNYNEQFF. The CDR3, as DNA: TGTGCCAGCAGATCGAGACAGAACTACAATGAGCAGTTCTTC.

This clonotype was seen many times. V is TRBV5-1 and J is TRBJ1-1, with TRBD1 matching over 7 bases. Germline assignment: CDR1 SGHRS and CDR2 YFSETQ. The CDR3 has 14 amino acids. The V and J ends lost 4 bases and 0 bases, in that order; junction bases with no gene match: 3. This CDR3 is CASSVQGLNTEAFF. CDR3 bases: TGCGCCAGCAGCGTACAGGGGTTGAACACTGAAGCTTTCTTT.

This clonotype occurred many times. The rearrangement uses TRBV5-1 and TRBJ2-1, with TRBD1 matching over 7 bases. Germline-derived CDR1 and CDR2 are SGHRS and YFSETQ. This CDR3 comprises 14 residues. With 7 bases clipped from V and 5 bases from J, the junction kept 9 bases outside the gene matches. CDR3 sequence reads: CASSWRRGNNEQFF. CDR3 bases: TGCGCCAGCTCATGGCGCAGGGGGAACAATGAGCAGTTCTTC.

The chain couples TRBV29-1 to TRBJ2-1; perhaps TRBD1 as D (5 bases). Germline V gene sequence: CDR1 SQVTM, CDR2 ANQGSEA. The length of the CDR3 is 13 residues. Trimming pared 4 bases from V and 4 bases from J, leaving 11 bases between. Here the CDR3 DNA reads TGCAGCGTTGGACCGCCAGGGTACAATGAGCAGTTCTTC. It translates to CSVGPPGYNEQFF.

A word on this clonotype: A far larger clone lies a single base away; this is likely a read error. The CDR3 loop reads CASSLGGQGAQFEQSF. The CDR3 nucleotides read TGTGCCAGCAGCTTAGGAGGACAGGGGGCTCAGTTTGAGCAGTCCTTC. The J gene is TRBJ2-1, the V gene TRBV11-3; TRBD1 matches at 11 bases. Germline-derived CDR1 and CDR2 are SGHNT and YENEEA. CDR3 length equals 16 residues.

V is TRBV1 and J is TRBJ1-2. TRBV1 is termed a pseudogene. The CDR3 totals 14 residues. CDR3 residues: CTSSQAKANYGYTF. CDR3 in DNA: TGCACCAGCAGCCAAGCCAAGGCCAACTATGGCTACACCTTC.